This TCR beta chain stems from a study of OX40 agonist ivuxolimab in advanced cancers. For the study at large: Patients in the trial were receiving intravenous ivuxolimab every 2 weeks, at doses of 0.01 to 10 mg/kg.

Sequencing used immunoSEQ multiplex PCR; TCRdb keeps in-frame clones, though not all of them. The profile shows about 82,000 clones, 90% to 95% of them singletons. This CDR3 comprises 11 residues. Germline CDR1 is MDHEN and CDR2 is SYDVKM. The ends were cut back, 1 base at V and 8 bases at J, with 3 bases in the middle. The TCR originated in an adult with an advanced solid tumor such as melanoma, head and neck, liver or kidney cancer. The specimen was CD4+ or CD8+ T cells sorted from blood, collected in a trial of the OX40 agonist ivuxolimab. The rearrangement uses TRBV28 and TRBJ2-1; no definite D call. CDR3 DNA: TGTGCCAGCAGTTTATTCGATGAGCAGTTCTTC. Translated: CASSLFDEQFF.